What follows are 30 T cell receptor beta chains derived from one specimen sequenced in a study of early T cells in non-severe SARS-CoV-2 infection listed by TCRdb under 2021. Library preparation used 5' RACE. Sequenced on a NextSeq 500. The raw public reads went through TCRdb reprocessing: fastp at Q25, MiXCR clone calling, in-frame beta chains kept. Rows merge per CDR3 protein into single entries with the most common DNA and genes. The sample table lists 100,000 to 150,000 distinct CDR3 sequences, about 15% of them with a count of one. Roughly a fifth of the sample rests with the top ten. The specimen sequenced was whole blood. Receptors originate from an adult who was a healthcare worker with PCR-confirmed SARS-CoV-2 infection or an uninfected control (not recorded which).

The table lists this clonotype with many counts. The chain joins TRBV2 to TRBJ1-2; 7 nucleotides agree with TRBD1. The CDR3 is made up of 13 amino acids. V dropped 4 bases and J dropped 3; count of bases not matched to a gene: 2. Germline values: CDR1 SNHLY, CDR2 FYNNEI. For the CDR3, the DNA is TGTGCCAGCAGTGGGCAGGGGGACTATGGCTACACCTTC. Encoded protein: CASSGQGDYGYTF. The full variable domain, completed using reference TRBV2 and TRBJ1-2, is EPEVTQTPSHQVTQMGQEVILRCVPISNHLYFYWYRQILGQKVEFLVSFYNNEISEKSEIFDDQFSVERPDGSNFTLKIRSTKLEDSAMYFCASSGQGDYGYTFGSGTRLTVV.

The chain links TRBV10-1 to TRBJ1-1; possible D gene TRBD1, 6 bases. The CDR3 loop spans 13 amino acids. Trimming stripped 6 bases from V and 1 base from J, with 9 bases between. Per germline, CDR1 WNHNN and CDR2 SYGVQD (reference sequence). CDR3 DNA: TGCGCCAGCAGAGGGACAACGAACACTGAAGCTTTCTTT. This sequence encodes CASRGTTNTEAFF.

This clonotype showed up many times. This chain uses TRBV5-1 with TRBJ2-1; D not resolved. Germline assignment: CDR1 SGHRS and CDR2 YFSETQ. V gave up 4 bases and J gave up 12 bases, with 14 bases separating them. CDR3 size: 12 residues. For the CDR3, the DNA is TGCGCCAGCAGCCCAGATGGCTTATGGCAGTTCTTC. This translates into CASSPDGLWQFF.

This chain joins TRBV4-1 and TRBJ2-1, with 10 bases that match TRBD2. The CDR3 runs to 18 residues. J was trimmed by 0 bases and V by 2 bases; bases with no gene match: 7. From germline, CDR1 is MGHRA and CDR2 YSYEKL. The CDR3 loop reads CASSQFSSGGNSYNEQFF. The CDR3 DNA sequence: TGCGCCAGCAGCCAATTTTCTAGCGGGGGAAACTCCTACAATGAGCAGTTCTTC.

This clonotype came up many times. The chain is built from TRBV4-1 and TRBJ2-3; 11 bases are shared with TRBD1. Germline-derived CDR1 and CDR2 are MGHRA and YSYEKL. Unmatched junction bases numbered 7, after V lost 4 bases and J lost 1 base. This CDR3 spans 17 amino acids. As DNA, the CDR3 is TGCGCCAGCAGCCTAGGACAGGGGGCTTTTGGCACAGATACGCAGTATTTT. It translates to CASSLGQGAFGTDTQYF.

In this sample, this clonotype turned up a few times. CDR3 region: CASSPGRYEQYF. In DNA form, the CDR3 reads TGTGCCAGCAGCCCTGGGCGGTACGAGCAGTACTTC. V is TRBV6-6 and J is TRBJ2-7; D is unclear. This CDR3 contains 12 residues. Germline CDR1 is MNHNY and CDR2 is SVGAGI (reference sequence). The germline V and J ends were trimmed by 6 bases and 4 bases, with 10 bases remaining between them.

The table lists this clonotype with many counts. The CDR3 protein is CASSLDRHNEQFF. In DNA, the CDR3 is TGTGCCAGCAGTTTAGACAGGCACAATGAGCAGTTCTTC. V and J are TRBV12-3 or TRBV12-4 and TRBJ2-1, with a tentative D call TRBD1 (5 bases). The CDR3 has 13 residues. Trimming left V 1 base short and J 5 bases short, with 6 bases between.

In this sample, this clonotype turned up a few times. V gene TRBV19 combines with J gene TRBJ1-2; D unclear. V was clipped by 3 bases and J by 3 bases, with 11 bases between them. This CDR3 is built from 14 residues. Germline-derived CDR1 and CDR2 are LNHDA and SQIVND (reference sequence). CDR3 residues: CASSMTHTDYGYTF. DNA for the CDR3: TGTGCCAGTAGTATGACGCATACTGACTATGGCTACACCTTC.

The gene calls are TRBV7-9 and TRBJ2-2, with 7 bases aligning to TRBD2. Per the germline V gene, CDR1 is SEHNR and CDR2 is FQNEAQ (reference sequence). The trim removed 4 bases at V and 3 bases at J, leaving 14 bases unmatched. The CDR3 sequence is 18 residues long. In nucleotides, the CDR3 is TGTGCCAGCAGCTCACTAAGAGGAGCGGGGACGGACACCGGGGAGCTGTTTTTT. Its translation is CASSSLRGAGTDTGELFF.

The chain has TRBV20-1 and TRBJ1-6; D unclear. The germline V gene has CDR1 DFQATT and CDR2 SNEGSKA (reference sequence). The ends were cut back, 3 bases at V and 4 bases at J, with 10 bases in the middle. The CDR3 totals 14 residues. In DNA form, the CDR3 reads TGCAGTGCTAGTACGAGTCAGTATAATTCACCCCTCCACTTT. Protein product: CSASTSQYNSPLHF.

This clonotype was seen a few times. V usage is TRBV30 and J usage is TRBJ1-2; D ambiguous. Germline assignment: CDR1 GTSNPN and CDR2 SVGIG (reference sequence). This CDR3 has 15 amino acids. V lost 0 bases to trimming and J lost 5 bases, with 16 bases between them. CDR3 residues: CAWSVLSSRRYGYTF. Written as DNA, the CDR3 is TGTGCCTGGAGTGTACTCTCTTCCCGGCGGTATGGCTACACCTTC.

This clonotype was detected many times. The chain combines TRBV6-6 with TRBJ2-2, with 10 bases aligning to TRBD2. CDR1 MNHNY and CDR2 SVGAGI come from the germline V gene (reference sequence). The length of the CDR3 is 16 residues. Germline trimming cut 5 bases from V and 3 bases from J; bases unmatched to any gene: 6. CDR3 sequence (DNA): TGTGCCAGCAGTGACGGACTAGCGGCCCACACCGGGGAGCTGTTTTTT. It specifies CASSDGLAAHTGELFF.

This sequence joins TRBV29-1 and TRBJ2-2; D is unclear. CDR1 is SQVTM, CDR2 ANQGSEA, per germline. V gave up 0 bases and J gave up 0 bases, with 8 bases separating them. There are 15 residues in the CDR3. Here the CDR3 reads CSVEDSGANTGELFF. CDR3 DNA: TGCAGCGTTGAAGACTCAGGAGCGAACACCGGGGAGCTGTTTTTT.

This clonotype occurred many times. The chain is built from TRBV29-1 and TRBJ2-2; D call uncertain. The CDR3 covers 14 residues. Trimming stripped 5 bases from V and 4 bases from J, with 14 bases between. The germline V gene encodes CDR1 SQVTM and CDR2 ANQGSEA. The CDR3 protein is CSVSPGSPTGELFF. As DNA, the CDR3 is TGCAGCGTTTCCCCCGGATCGCCCACCGGGGAGCTGTTTTTT.

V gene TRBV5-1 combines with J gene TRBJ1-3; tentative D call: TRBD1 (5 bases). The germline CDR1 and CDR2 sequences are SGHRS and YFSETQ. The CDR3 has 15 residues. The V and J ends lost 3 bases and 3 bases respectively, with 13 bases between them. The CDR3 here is CASSSGTDIGNTIYF. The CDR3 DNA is TGCGCCAGCAGCTCCGGGACGGATATTGGAAACACCATATATTTT.

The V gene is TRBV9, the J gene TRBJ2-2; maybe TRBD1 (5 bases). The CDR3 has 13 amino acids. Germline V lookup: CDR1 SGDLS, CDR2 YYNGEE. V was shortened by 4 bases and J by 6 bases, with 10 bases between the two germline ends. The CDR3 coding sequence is TGTGCCAGCAGCCCCAGGGAAGCCGGGGAGCTGTTTTTT. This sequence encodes CASSPREAGELFF.

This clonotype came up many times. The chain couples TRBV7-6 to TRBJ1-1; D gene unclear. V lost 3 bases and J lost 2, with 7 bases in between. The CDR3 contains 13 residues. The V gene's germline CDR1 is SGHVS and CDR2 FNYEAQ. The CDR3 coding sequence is TGTGCCAGCAGCTTCGAGATTAACACTGAAGCTTTCTTT. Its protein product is CASSFEINTEAFF.

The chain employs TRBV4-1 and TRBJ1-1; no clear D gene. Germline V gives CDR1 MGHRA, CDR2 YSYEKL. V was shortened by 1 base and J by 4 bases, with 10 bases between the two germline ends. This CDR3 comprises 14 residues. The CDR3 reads CASSQGVSSTEAFF. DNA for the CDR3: TGCGCCAGCAGCCAAGGAGTCTCCAGCACTGAAGCTTTCTTT.

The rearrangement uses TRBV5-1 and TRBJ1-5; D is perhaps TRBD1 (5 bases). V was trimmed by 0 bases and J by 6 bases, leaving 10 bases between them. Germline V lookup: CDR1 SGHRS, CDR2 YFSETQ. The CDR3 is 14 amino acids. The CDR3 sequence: CASSLEVGTQPQHF. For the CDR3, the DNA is TGCGCCAGCAGCTTGGAGGTGGGGACTCAGCCCCAGCATTTT. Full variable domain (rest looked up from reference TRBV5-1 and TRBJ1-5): KAGVTQTPRYLIKTRGQQVTLSCSPISGHRSVSWYQQTPGQGLQFLFEYFSETQRNKGNFPGRFSGRQFSNSRSEMNVSTLELGDSALYLCASSLEVGTQPQHFGDGTRLSIL.

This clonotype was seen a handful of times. The chain's CDR3 is CATSEVGTANSPLHF. Written as DNA, the CDR3 is TGTGCCACCAGCGAGGTTGGGACAGCAAATTCACCCCTCCACTTT. This sequence joins TRBV15 and TRBJ1-6; TRBD1 matches at 7 bases. With 5 bases clipped from V and 7 bases from J, the junction kept 8 bases outside the gene matches. The CDR3 covers 15 residues. Germline assignment: CDR1 LNHNV and CDR2 YYDKDF (reference sequence).

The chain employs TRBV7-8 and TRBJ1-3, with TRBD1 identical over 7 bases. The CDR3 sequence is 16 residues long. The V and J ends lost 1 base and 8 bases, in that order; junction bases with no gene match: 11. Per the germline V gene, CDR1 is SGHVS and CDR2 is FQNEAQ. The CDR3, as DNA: TGTGCCAGCAGCTTAGTTGGTTGGCAGGGGGAAGACACCATATATTTT. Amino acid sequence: CASSLVGWQGEDTIYF. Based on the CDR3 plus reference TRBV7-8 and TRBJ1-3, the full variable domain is GAGVSQSPRYKVAKRGQDVALRCDPISGHVSLFWYQQALGQGPEFLTYFQNEAQLDKSGLPSDRFFAERPEGSVSTLKIQRTQQEDSAVYLCASSLVGWQGEDTIYFGEGSWLTVV.

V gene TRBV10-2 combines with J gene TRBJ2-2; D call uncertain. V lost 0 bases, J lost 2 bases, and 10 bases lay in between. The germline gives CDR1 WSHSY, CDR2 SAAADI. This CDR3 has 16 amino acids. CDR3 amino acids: CASSESGSRNTGELFF. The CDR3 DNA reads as TGCGCCAGCAGTGAGTCTGGGTCCAGAAACACCGGGGAGCTGTTTTTT.

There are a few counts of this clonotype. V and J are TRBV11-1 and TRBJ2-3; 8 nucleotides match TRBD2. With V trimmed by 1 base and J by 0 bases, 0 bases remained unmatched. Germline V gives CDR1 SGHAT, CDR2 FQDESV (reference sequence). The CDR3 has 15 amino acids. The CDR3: CASSLERGSTDTQYF. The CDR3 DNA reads TGTGCCAGCAGCTTAGAGCGGGGGAGCACAGATACGCAGTATTTT.

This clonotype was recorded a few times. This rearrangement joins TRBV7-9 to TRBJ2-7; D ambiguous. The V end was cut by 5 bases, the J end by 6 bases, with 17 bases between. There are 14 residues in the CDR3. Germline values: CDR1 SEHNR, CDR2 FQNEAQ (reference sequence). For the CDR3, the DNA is TGTGCCAGCAGCCCCGAGGCTCTGATCACCGAGCAGTACTTC. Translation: CASSPEALITEQYF.

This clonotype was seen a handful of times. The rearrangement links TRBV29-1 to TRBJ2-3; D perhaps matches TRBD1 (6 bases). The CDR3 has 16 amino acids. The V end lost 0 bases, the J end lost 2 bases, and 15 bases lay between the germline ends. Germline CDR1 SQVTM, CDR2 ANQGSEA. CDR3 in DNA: TGCAGCGTTGAAGATCGGAGACAGGCGATCACAGATACGCAGTATTTT. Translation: CSVEDRRQAITDTQYF.

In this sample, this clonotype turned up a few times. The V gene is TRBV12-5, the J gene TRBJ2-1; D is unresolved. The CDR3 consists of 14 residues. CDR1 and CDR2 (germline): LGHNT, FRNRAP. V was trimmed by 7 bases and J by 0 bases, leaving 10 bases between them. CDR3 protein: CASVLSSSYNEQFF. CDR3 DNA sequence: TGTGCTAGTGTCCTCTCGAGCTCCTACAATGAGCAGTTCTTC.

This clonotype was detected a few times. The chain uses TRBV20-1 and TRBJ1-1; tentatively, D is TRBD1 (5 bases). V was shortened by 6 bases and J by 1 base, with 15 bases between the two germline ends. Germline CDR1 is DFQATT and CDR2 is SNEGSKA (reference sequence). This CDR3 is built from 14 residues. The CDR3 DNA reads TGCAGTGCCAAGACAGCGGACGGGAACACTGAAGCTTTCTTT. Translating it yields CSAKTADGNTEAFF.

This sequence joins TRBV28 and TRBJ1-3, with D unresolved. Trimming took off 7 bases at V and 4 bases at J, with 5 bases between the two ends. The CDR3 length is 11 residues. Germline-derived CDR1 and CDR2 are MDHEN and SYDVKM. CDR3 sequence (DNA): TGTGCCAGCACCGGCGGAAACACCATATATTTT. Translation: CASTGGNTIYF.

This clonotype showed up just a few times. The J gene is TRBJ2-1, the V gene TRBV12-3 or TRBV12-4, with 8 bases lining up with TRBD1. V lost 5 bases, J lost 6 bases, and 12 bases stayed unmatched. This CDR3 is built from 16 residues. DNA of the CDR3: TGTGCCAGCAGTCCCTATTTCGGACAGGGTAGCAATGAGCAGTTCTTC. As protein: CASSPYFGQGSNEQFF.

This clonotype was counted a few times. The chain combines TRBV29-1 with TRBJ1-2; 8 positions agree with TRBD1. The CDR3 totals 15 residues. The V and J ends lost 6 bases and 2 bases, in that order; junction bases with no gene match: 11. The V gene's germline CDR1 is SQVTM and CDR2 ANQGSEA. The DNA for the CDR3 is TGCAGCGTGTTCCTAGCCCACAGGGGGAACTATGGCTACACCTTC. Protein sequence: CSVFLAHRGNYGYTF.